The present TCR beta chain was sequenced within a study of vaccination effects on CD4 cells after COVID-19. Study summary: It was two doses of either the BNT162b2 or mRNA-1273 vaccine that participants received.

Sequenced by immunoSEQ multiplex PCR; TCRdb stores in-frame clones only, minus some. Of tens of thousands of clones listed, over 60% are singletons. Peptide-pool stimulation followed by sequencing identified expanded antigen-specific CD4+ clonotypes in the ViraFEST assay. The authors isolated CD4+ T cells after around 10 days of culture. The person's infection with SARS-CoV-2, confirmed by PCR, took place between March and December 2020. To note about this clone: Its antigen is unidentified. An end of the junction differs from the germline gene, which may be a read error.

Study-wide results and caveats: Infection-derived and vaccine-derived clones contracted markedly late after vaccination.

The receptor's source is a human donor who had a prior SARS-CoV-2 infection. The specimen was CD4+ T cells from PBMCs cultured with HCoV-NL63 spike peptides, collected before COVID-19 vaccination.

The CDR3 sequence: CASSDFAYYSPLHF. DNA for the CDR3: TGTGCCAGCAGTGATTTTGCCTATTATTCACCCCTCCACTTT. V and J are TRBV6-1 and TRBJ1-6; D is undetermined. CDR3 length equals 14 residues. Germline V gene sequence: CDR1 MNHNS, CDR2 SASEGT.